This is a list of T cell receptor beta chains from one sample in a study of neurological immune-mediated disorders. TCRdb redid the calling of the 5' RACE reads with MiXCR, one entry per CDR3 protein. The repertoire consists of approximately 60,000 distinct CDR3 sequences, with around 4.2% occurring once and the leading ten covering approximately 2.8%. Sequenced material: PBMCs. The receptor set was obtained from a man aged 50 to 59 with multiple sclerosis. Both conserved end residues are part of each CDR3. Clone sizes are given selectively: once, few, many, or a class where the clone is expanded.

>TRBJ2-5|many|14|TRBV5-1
CASSSTRDGETQYF
>TRBJ1-5|NA|13|TRBV19
CASSMGRVQPQHF
>TRBJ1-1|many|14|TRBV3-1
CASSQPDRDTEAFF
>TRBJ2-7|many|14|TRBV4-1
CASSQGAGGYEQYF
>TRBJ2-2|many|15|TRBV4-1
CASSQHRFSGGELFF
>TRBJ2-2|many|14|TRBV5-1
CASKGRILTGELFF
>TRBJ2-1|many|15|TRBV12-3/TRBV12-4
CASSLGGRTYNEQFF
>TRBJ2-7|NA|14|TRBV7-9
CASSLDGIEREQYF
>TRBJ1-1|many|14|TRBV5-5
CASSFWEGYTEAFF
>TRBJ1-2|many|16|TRBV20-1
CSAPRRDRGLGYGYTF
>TRBJ2-4|many|15|TRBV12-3/TRBV12-4
CASSFTGGAGDIQYF
>TRBJ2-3|many|15|TRBV5-1
CASSWDSPNTDTQYF
>TRBJ2-1|few|16|TRBV18
CASSPQPSGGGNEQFF
>TRBJ2-1|many|13|TRBV20-1
CSARITAYNEQFF
>TRBJ2-3|few|15|TRBV20-1
CSARSMRETTDTQYF
>TRBJ2-1|NA|15|TRBV28
CASSPLGRLYNEQFF
>TRBJ2-7|many|14|TRBV20-1
CSAQPQGPLYEQYF
>TRBJ2-7|many|13|TRBV3-1
CASARAGDYEQYF
>TRBJ2-7|many|16|TRBV5-1
CASSPIPGQALYEQYF
>TRBJ1-4|many|15|TRBV4-2
CASSPPGRPPEKLFF
>TRBJ1-1|many|13|TRBV11-3
CASSAQENTEAFF
>TRBJ1-1|many|12|TRBV24-1
CATSDYGGEAFF
>TRBJ2-1|many|17|TRBV5-1
CASSKHRDPMSYNEQFF
>TRBJ1-5|NA|15|TRBV28
CASRPRDRANQPQNF
>TRBJ2-5|many|15|TRBV5-1
CASSWNLGIQETQYF
>TRBJ2-7|many|13|TRBV12-3/TRBV12-4
CASSVTGPYEQYF
>TRBJ2-7|few|14|TRBV5-1
CASSLTTDSYEQYF
>TRBJ1-1|many|17|TRBV5-1
CASSLGGGTIMNTEAFF
>TRBJ1-5|many|12|TRBV29-1
CSVRSGYEPQHF
>TRBJ2-5|many|15|TRBV10-3
CAIGELQRELGTQYF
>TRBJ2-3|NA|12|TRBV20-1
CSGEQGTDTQYF
>TRBJ2-7|few|13|TRBV14
CASSQVSGSEQYF
>TRBJ2-2|many|12|TRBV29-1
CSVEGITGELFF
>TRBJ1-5|many|16|TRBV27
CASSSTLRGPNQPQHF
>TRBJ1-3|many|16|TRBV5-1
CASSLEAISSGNTIYF
>TRBJ2-1|many|16|TRBV6-5
CASRDKREGLFSEQFF
>TRBJ2-7|many|14|TRBV20-1
CSASPAEPFTKQYF
>TRBJ1-1|many|11|TRBV29-1
CSARSQTEAFF
>TRBJ2-2|many|17|TRBV4-1
CASRHLTGQGGAGELFF
>TRBJ2-7|many|16|TRBV28
CASRYYSGLPLSEQYF
>TRBJ1-5|NA|14|TRBV6-1
CASSDLDGDQPQHF
>TRBJ1-6|NA|14|TRBV5-1
CASSPGQQNSPLHF
>TRBJ2-7|NA|14|TRBV20-1
CSASAPGQPYEQYF
>TRBJ1-6|many|15|TRBV20-1
CSARTSSGDRSPLNF
>TRBJ2-1|few|13|TRBV20-1
CSAHLQLGYEQFF